This passage covers 18 T cell receptor beta chains from one sample sequenced in a study of cytomegalovirus exposure and HLA in healthy donors. PCR involved 60 Vbeta and 13 Jbeta primers. The table came from immunoSEQ multiplex PCR; TCRdb's copy has only in-frame clones and leaves some out. This sample has some 160,000 clones, with approximately 68% found just once. The sequencing sample was made of PBMCs. All receptors come from a man in his forties in good health and CMV-seronegative.

The V call is TRBV30, the J call TRBJ2-1, with TRBD2 matching over 10 bases. Germline V CDR1 and CDR2: GTSNPN, SVGIG (reference sequence). The CDR3 length is 14 residues. V dropped 1 base and J dropped 4; count of bases not matched to a gene: 1. DNA of the CDR3: TGTGCCTGGAGTGGGACTAGCGGTTACAATGAGCAGTTCTTC. It encodes CAWSGTSGYNEQFF.

The chain links TRBV6-5 to TRBJ2-7; possible D gene TRBD2, 6 bases. There are 14 residues in the CDR3. Germline CDR1 reads MNHEY; CDR2 reads SVGAGI. Deletions cut 1 base from V and 1 base from J, with 8 bases between. CDR3 region: CASSYLGGSYEQYF. In nucleotides, the CDR3 is TGTGCCAGCAGTTACTTGGGAGGTTCCTACGAGCAGTACTTC.

The chain uses TRBV25-1 and TRBJ2-2, with D possibly matching TRBD1 (6 bases). Germline V CDR1 and CDR2: MGHDK, SYGVNS. V lost 1 base and J lost 4, with 16 bases in between. This CDR3 has 17 residues. The CDR3 sequence: CASSESTGPLGTGELFF. The DNA for the CDR3 is TGTGCCAGCAGTGAATCCACAGGGCCCCTAGGCACCGGGGAGCTGTTTTTT.

The rearrangement joins TRBV27 to TRBJ1-5; a weak D match, TRBD1 (6 bases). Germline values: CDR1 MNHEY, CDR2 SMNVEV (reference sequence). V lost 5 bases to trimming and J lost 7 bases, with 15 bases between them. The CDR3 is 14 amino acids. The CDR3 DNA is TGTGCCAGCAGTCTAACAGGGTGGGGGCAGCCCCAGCATTTT. Its translation: CASSLTGWGQPQHF.

This chain connects TRBV6-6 to TRBJ2-3; TRBD2 agrees at 8 bases. The CDR3 spans 15 residues. V dropped 2 bases and J dropped 4; count of bases not matched to a gene: 5. Per the germline V gene, CDR1 is MNHNY and CDR2 is SVGAGI (reference sequence). DNA for the CDR3: TGTGCCAGCAGTTACGGAGCGGGGGTCGCAGATACGCAGTATTTT. Its protein product is CASSYGAGVADTQYF.

The chain joins TRBV7-2 to TRBJ2-5; 7 nucleotides line up with TRBD1. V lost 2 bases, J lost 9 bases, and 12 bases stayed unmatched. This CDR3 has 15 residues. Germline V CDR1 and CDR2: SGHTA, FQGNSA. This CDR3 reads CASSLPGTAVMSQYF. DNA of the CDR3: TGTGCCAGCAGCTTACCCGGGACAGCGGTAATGTCCCAGTACTTC.

This chain links TRBV10-1 with TRBJ1-1, with TRBD1 matching 7 bases. The germline V gene has CDR1 WNHNN and CDR2 SYGVQD (reference sequence). The CDR3 is made up of 13 amino acids. J was trimmed by 5 bases and V by 8 bases; bases with no gene match: 8. Written as DNA, the CDR3 is TGCGCCAGCGGCCGAGGGGGCTCGACTGAAGCTTTCTTT. Translating it yields CASGRGGSTEAFF.

The rearrangement uses TRBV4-2 and TRBJ1-5; TRBD1 agrees at 10 bases. Trimming took 2 bases from V and 9 from J; bases not matched to a gene: 10. The CDR3 is made up of 16 amino acids. The germline gives CDR1 LGHNA, CDR2 YNFKEQ. CDR3 in amino acids: CASSQHRQGADRPQHF. CDR3 DNA sequence: TGTGCCAGCAGCCAACATAGACAGGGGGCTGACCGGCCCCAGCATTTT.

A single count supports this clone. The rearrangement uses TRBV7-2 and TRBJ2-4; 7 nucleotides align to TRBD2. The CDR3 loop spans 14 amino acids. V dropped 4 bases and J dropped 4; count of bases not matched to a gene: 4. CDR1 is SGHTA, CDR2 FQGNSA, per germline. The CDR3: CASSSPGGKNIQYF. DNA for the CDR3: TGTGCCAGCAGCTCCCCGGGAGGTAAAAACATTCAGTACTTC.

Points on this clone: The sample holds other DNA sequences that translate to the same CDR3. The V gene is TRBV5-1, the J gene TRBJ2-1; TRBD1 agrees at 9 bases. The germline V gene has CDR1 SGHRS and CDR2 YFSETQ. The CDR3 contains 15 residues. Trimming removed 3 bases from V and 4 bases from J; junction bases left unmatched: 5. The CDR3 sequence is CASSSGQGGYNEQFF. The CDR3 DNA reads TGCGCCAGCAGCTCGGGACAGGGAGGGTACAATGAGCAGTTCTTC. Full variable domain (remainder filled in from reference TRBV5-1 and TRBJ2-1): KAGVTQTPRYLIKTRGQQVTLSCSPISGHRSVSWYQQTPGQGLQFLFEYFSETQRNKGNFPGRFSGRQFSNSRSEMNVSTLELGDSALYLCASSSGQGGYNEQFFGPGTRLTVL.

CDR3 in amino acids: CASSSDGSGYNEQFF. The CDR3, as DNA: TGTGCCAGCAGCTCAGATGGGTCGGGCTACAATGAGCAGTTCTTC. The chain couples TRBV9 to TRBJ2-1; D call uncertain. Germline lookup yields CDR1 SGDLS and CDR2 YYNGEE. V shed 4 bases and J shed 3 bases, with 14 bases lying between them. The CDR3 sequence is 15 residues long.

The J gene is TRBJ2-5, the V gene TRBV21-1; the table names TRBD2, a call not compared with the DNA. TRBV21-1 is noted as a pseudogene. The CDR3 covers 15 residues. CDR3 amino acids: CASSKTRFGEETQYF. CDR3 sequence (DNA): TGTGCCAGCAGCAAGACCCGATTCGGAGAAGAGACCCAGTACTTC.

The chain uses TRBV23-1 and TRBJ1-5; TRBD1 is a possible D gene (6 bases). TRBV23-1 is labeled an ORF, and its function is uncertain. This CDR3 comprises 16 residues. Trimming took off 4 bases at V and 2 bases at J, with 15 bases between the two ends. The CDR3 spells CASSPTDSSCNQPQHF. The CDR3 DNA sequence: TGCGCCAGCAGTCCCACGGACAGTTCTTGCAATCAGCCCCAGCATTTT.

This chain uses TRBV19 with TRBJ1-1; no clear D. This CDR3 contains 12 residues. The germline CDR1 and CDR2 sequences are LNHDA and SQIVND (reference sequence). The V gene lost 3 bases and the J gene lost 4 bases, with 6 bases spanning the gap. Here the CDR3 DNA reads TGTGCCAGTAGTATCGGTGCCACTGAAGCTTTCTTT. This gives the protein CASSIGATEAFF.

This clone has just one count. A junction boundary mismatches the germline segment, possibly from a read error. The J gene is TRBJ2-5, the V gene TRBV7-8; the D gene is possibly TRBD1 (6 bases). Looked up from germline, CDR1 is SGHVS and CDR2 is FQNEAQ. CDR3 length: 16 amino acids. In DNA, the CDR3 is TGTGCCAGCAGCTACTGGCACCAGGAAGGGGGAGAGGCCCAGTACTTC. Translation: CASSYWHQEGGEAQYF.

The chain joins TRBV4-3 to TRBJ2-5, with 10 bases aligning to TRBD1. The CDR3 extends over 14 amino acids. The V segment lost 5 bases and the J segment 4 bases; nucleotides outside the gene matches: 4. Germline CDR1 LGHNA, CDR2 YSLEER. In nucleotides, the CDR3 is TGCGCCAGCAGCGCCCGGACAGGGGGAGAGACCCAGTACTTC. Translating gives CASSARTGGETQYF.

The chain recombines TRBV6-5 with TRBJ1-4; 9 nucleotides align to TRBD1. V shed 6 bases and J 5 bases; nucleotides not matched to a gene: 7. The CDR3 sequence is 15 residues long. Per germline, CDR1 MNHEY and CDR2 SVGAGI. The DNA for the CDR3 is TGTGCCAGCAGGGGCCGGACAGGGGTGAATGAAAAACTGTTTTTT. Translating gives CASRGRTGVNEKLFF.

V and J are TRBV21-1 and TRBJ1-5. TRBV21-1 is tagged as a pseudogene. The CDR3 totals 13 residues. The CDR3 DNA follows: TGTGCCAGCAGCAAAGCGGGGGGGCAGCCCCAGCATTTT. Translation: CASSKAGGQPQHF.